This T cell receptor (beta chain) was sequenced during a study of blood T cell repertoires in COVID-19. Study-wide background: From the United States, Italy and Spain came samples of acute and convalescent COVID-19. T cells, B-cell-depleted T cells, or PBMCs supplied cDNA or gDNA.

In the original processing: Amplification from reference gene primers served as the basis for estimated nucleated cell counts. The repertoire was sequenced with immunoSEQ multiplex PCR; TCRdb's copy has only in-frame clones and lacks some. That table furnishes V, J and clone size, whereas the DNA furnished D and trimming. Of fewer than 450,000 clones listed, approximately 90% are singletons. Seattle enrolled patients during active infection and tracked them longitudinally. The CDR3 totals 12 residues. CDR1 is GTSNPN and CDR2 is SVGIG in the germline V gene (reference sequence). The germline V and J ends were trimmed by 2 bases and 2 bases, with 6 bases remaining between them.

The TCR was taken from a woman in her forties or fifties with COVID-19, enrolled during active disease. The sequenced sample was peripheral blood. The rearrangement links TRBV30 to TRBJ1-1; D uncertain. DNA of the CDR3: TGTGCCTGGAGTACTCTAAACACTGAAGCTTTCTTT. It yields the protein CAWSTLNTEAFF.